This passage covers 3 T cell receptor beta chains from one sample sequenced in a study of beta chain features in type 1 diabetes. Reverse transcribing all isolated RNA meant expressed TCRB transcripts were sequenced. Profiling relied on immunoSEQ multiplex PCR, and the TCRdb table lists in-frame clones only, not all of them. The sample carries about 290,000 clones, 8% recorded once. Sequenced: central memory CD4+ T cells from blood. These receptors were collected from a woman between 18 and 30 years old in good health.

This clone was found a few times. This chain uses TRBV7-2 with TRBJ2-1, with a tentative D call TRBD1 (5 bases). Deletions cut 1 base from V and 5 bases from J, with 12 bases between. Germline CDR1 reads SGHTA; CDR2 reads FQGNSA. CDR3 length: 15 amino acids. CDR3 region: CASSLVATVDNEQFF. The CDR3, as DNA: TGTGCCAGCAGCTTAGTTGCGACAGTCGACAATGAGCAGTTCTTC.

This clone was detected a few times. This chain uses TRBV4-2 with TRBJ2-2; D perhaps matches TRBD2 (5 bases). Germline CDR1 LGHNA, CDR2 YNFKEQ. The CDR3 is made up of 18 amino acids. Trimming took 3 bases from V and 3 from J, leaving 20 bases between them. For the CDR3, the DNA is TGTGCCAGCAGCCAGTTGGGTGCCGGGGTTCTGGACACCGGGGAGCTGTTTTTT. Its protein is CASSQLGAGVLDTGELFF.

This chain uses TRBV7-2 with TRBJ2-1; D possibly corresponds to TRBD2 (7 bases). The germline gives CDR1 SGHTA, CDR2 FQGNSA. Trimming stripped 5 bases from V and 3 bases from J, with 17 bases between. The CDR3 runs 16 residues. In DNA, the CDR3 is TGTGCCAGCAGCCTCAAGGGGGGGAAGGGCTACAATGAGCAGTTCTTC. Its protein is CASSLKGGKGYNEQFF.